A selection of T cell receptor beta chains follows, all from one sample in a study of shared clonotypes between healthy human individuals. Measured with immunoSEQ multiplex PCR; TCRdb has only the in-frame clones, and not every one. Here the sample spans about 2,500,000 clones, roughly nine tenths being singletons. Source material: naive CD4+ T cells sorted from blood. These receptors were collected from a man between 18 and 29 years old in good health. Both conserved end residues are part of each CDR3. Each record gives: D gene, V gene, J gene, CDR3 DNA, CDR3 protein. D genes are given only for firm matches.

D gene: NA; V gene: TRBV6-5; J gene: TRBJ2-7; CDR3 DNA: TGTGCCAGCAGGATGCAGGGGTGGCAGTACTTC; CDR3 protein: CASRMQGWQYF
D gene: NA; V gene: TRBV6-5; J gene: TRBJ2-1; CDR3 DNA: TGTGCCAGCAGTTACCAAGGTTCCAATGAGCAGTTCTTC; CDR3 protein: CASSYQGSNEQFF
D gene: NA; V gene: TRBV6-1; J gene: TRBJ1-2; CDR3 DNA: TGTGCCAGCAGTGAAGCTATGTTTGGACAGTTTTGCACCTTC; CDR3 protein: CASSEAMFGQFCTF
D gene: TRBD2; V gene: TRBV5-1; J gene: TRBJ2-2; CDR3 DNA: TGCGCCAGCAGCCCTTCCAGCGGGGCGAACACCGGGGAGCTGTTTTTT; CDR3 protein: CASSPSSGANTGELFF
D gene: NA; V gene: TRBV7-2; J gene: TRBJ1-1; CDR3 DNA: TGTGCCAGCAGCTTGAACAGCAACTTAAACACTGAAGCTTTCTTT; CDR3 protein: CASSLNSNLNTEAFF
D gene: NA; V gene: TRBV5-1; J gene: TRBJ2-1; CDR3 DNA: TGCGCCAGCAGCTATGACCCGTCAGGGGAAGACGTGCAGTTCTTC; CDR3 protein: CASSYDPSGEDVQFF
D gene: TRBD2; V gene: TRBV28; J gene: TRBJ2-1; CDR3 DNA: TGTGCCAGCAGTACGGGACTAGCGGGGGCCTCCTATGAGCAGTTCTTC; CDR3 protein: CASSTGLAGASYEQFF
D gene: NA; V gene: TRBV6-6; J gene: TRBJ2-5; CDR3 DNA: TGTGCCAGCAGCTGGCCACCCCAAGAGACCCAGTACTTC; CDR3 protein: CASSWPPQETQYF
D gene: TRBD2; V gene: TRBV7-2; J gene: TRBJ2-1; CDR3 DNA: TGTGCCAGCAGCTTAGTGGGAGGGCCGAACAATGAGCAGTTCTTC; CDR3 protein: CASSLVGGPNNEQFF
D gene: TRBD2; V gene: TRBV5-8; J gene: TRBJ2-1; CDR3 DNA: TGTGCCAGCAGCTTGATGACTAGCGGGAGGTTATACAATGAGCAGTTCTTC; CDR3 protein: CASSLMTSGRLYNEQFF